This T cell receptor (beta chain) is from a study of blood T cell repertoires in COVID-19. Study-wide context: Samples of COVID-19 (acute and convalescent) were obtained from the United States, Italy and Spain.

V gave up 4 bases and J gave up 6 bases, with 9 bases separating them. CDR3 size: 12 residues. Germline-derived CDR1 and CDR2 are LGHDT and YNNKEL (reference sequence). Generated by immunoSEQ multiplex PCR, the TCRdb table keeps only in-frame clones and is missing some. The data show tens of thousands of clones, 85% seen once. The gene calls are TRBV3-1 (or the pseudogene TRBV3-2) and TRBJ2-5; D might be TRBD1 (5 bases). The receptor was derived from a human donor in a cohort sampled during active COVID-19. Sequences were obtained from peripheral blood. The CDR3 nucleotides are TGTGCCAGCAGCCCGGCAGGGAAGACCCAGTACTTC. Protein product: CASSPAGKTQYF.